The text below deals with one T cell receptor beta chain. Its antigen remains unidentified. Losses at the gene ends were 1 base for V and 6 bases for J; bases not matched to a gene: 12. The CDR3 runs 17 residues. Germline V gene lookup returns CDR1 SGHNT and CDR2 YYREEE (reference sequence). Researchers ran the PCR with 60 Vbeta and 13 Jbeta primers. Profiled with immunoSEQ multiplex PCR; TCRdb holds only in-frame clones, not every one. Among about 160,000 clones, roughly 85% were seen once, and the ten largest hold 2.1%. The data originate from a study of cytomegalovirus exposure and HLA in healthy donors. Notes on the study in general: Clonal expansion was found to be greater in HLA-associated TCR beta chains than in equally common others in a later analysis.

Material: PBMCs. This TCR was sampled from a man between 40 and 49 years old in good health and CMV-seronegative. The chain combines TRBV5-4 with TRBJ2-5, with 10 bases identical to TRBD2. The CDR3 DNA sequence: TGTGCCAGCAGCTTGTGGCTAGCGGGAGATATGCGGAAGACCCAGTACTTC. Translating gives CASSLWLAGDMRKTQYF.